The rows below give T cell receptor beta chains drawn from one sample of a study of PD-L1 blockade in urothelial cancer. Repertoires were generated with immunoSEQ multiplex PCR, while TCRdb's copy carries only in-frame clones and drops some. The data contain tens of thousands of clones, 86% of them seen just once; the ten biggest clones take up 8% to 13%. The sequencing here drew on PBMCs, taken around atezolizumab (anti-PD-L1) treatment. These receptors were taken from a man aged 60 to 75 with urothelial cancer. CDR3s include the opening cysteine and the closing phenylalanine or tryptophan. Fields, in order: CDR3 DNA, CDR3 protein, D gene, J gene, clone size, CDR3 length, V gene. A D gene is named only where the DNA matches it firmly. Expanded clones are given a class, and other clones once, few, many or no size at all.

DNA: TGTGCCTGGACCCATCCGGGACACGGCTACACCTTC
CDR3: CAWTHPGHGYTF
D: .
J: TRBJ1-2
size: .
length: 12
V: TRBV30

DNA: TGTGCCAGCAGTGACGCGACAGGGCATTCACCCCTCCACTTT
CDR3: CASSDATGHSPLHF
D: TRBD1
J: TRBJ1-6
size: .
length: 14
V: TRBV25-1

DNA: TGTGCCAGCACTCCGGACAGGGACTCCTACAATGAGCAGTTCTTC
CDR3: CASTPDRDSYNEQFF
D: TRBD1
J: TRBJ2-1
size: .
length: 15
V: TRBV6-5

DNA: TGTGCCAGCAGCGTAGATAGGGGCAATAATTCACCCCTCCACTTT
CDR3: CASSVDRGNNSPLHF
D: .
J: TRBJ1-6
size: .
length: 15
V: TRBV9

DNA: TGTGCCAGCAGCGTAGAACCCGGGCAGGGGGGTTCCTACGAGCAGTACTTC
CDR3: CASSVEPGQGGSYEQYF
D: .
J: TRBJ2-7
size: .
length: 17
V: TRBV9

DNA: TGTGCCAGCAGCTCGGGGTATAGTGAAGCTTTCTTT
CDR3: CASSSGYSEAFF
D: .
J: TRBJ1-1
size: .
length: 12
V: TRBV7-2

DNA: TGTGCCAGCAGCGTCGGGACAACTAGCACAGATACGCAGTATTTT
CDR3: CASSVGTTSTDTQYF
D: .
J: TRBJ2-3
size: .
length: 15
V: TRBV5-6

DNA: TGCGCCAGCAGCTTGACAGCGGGGGGGATAGGTGGCACAGATACGCAGTATTTT
CDR3: CASSLTAGGIGGTDTQYF
D: TRBD2
J: TRBJ2-3
size: once
length: 18
V: TRBV5-1

DNA: TGTGCCAGCAGCTTTGGCGAGGATTTACGTAGCACAGATACGCAGTATTTT
CDR3: CASSFGEDLRSTDTQYF
D: .
J: TRBJ2-3
size: .
length: 17
V: TRBV7-2

DNA: TGCGCCAGCAGCCTGGACATTCAAGAGACCCAGTACTTC
CDR3: CASSLDIQETQYF
D: .
J: TRBJ2-5
size: .
length: 13
V: TRBV5-1

DNA: TGCGCCAGCAGCTTGGTCGTAGGGGGTAACACTGAAGCTTTCTTT
CDR3: CASSLVVGGNTEAFF
D: .
J: TRBJ1-1
size: .
length: 15
V: TRBV5-1

DNA: TGTGCCAGCAGCCATGGGGCCGGTAACACTGAAGCTTTCTTT
CDR3: CASSHGAGNTEAFF
D: .
J: TRBJ1-1
size: .
length: 14
V: TRBV14

DNA: TGTGCCAGCACCCTGGCGGGGGCATCTCGCGAGCAGTACTTC
CDR3: CASTLAGASREQYF
D: .
J: TRBJ2-7
size: .
length: 14
V: TRBV28

DNA: TGTGCCAGCAGCCAAGTAAGCGGGGGGGGCCCCGATACGCAGTATTTT
CDR3: CASSQVSGGGPDTQYF
D: TRBD2
J: TRBJ2-3
size: .
length: 16
V: TRBV14

DNA: TGTGCCAGCAGCCTTGGACAGGGGGCTTTTTGGGAAAAACTGTTTTTT
CDR3: CASSLGQGAFWEKLFF
D: TRBD1
J: TRBJ1-4
size: .
length: 16
V: TRBV5-6

DNA: TGTGCCAGCAGCTTGCGGAGCTCCTATAATTCACCCCTCCACTTT
CDR3: CASSLRSSYNSPLHF
D: .
J: TRBJ1-6
size: .
length: 15
V: TRBV11-3

DNA: TGTGCCTGGGGTAGAAACACAGATACGCAGTATTTT
CDR3: CAWGRNTDTQYF
D: .
J: TRBJ2-3
size: .
length: 12
V: TRBV30

DNA: TGTGCCAGCAGCCAAGATGGGGGAACGGGGGTAGCCAAAAACATTCAGTACTTC
CDR3: CASSQDGGTGVAKNIQYF
D: .
J: TRBJ2-4
size: .
length: 18
V: TRBV4-2

DNA: TGTGCCAGCAGCGGTCGGGACAGGGGCACAGATACGCAGTATTTT
CDR3: CASSGRDRGTDTQYF
D: TRBD1
J: TRBJ2-3
size: .
length: 15
V: TRBV28

DNA: TGTGCCAGCAGTTTATCGACAGTAGGCACTGAAGCTTTCTTT
CDR3: CASSLSTVGTEAFF
D: .
J: TRBJ1-1
size: .
length: 14
V: TRBV28

DNA: TGTGCCAGCAGCCACGGGACAGTCTACGAGCAGTACTTC
CDR3: CASSHGTVYEQYF
D: TRBD1
J: TRBJ2-7
size: .
length: 13
V: TRBV7-8

DNA: TGTGCCAGCAGCTTGGCGGCGGCGACTGGAAACACCATATATTTT
CDR3: CASSLAAATGNTIYF
D: .
J: TRBJ1-3
size: once
length: 15
V: TRBV5-8

DNA: TGTGCCAGCAGCCAAGGGACTATTCAAGAGACCCAGTACTTC
CDR3: CASSQGTIQETQYF
D: TRBD2
J: TRBJ2-5
size: .
length: 14
V: TRBV6-5

DNA: TGCACCAGCAGCCAAGATGGTCGACAGGGCAATCAGCCCCAGCATTTT
CDR3: CTSSQDGRQGNQPQHF
D: .
J: TRBJ1-5
size: .
length: 16
V: TRBV1

DNA: TGCGCCAGCTGCTGGGGGGGAACTAGCACAGATACGCAGTATTTT
CDR3: CASCWGGTSTDTQYF
D: TRBD2
J: TRBJ2-3
size: .
length: 15
V: TRBV5-1

DNA: TGTGCCTGGGCCGGGACTACCGGTTACGAGCAGTACTTC
CDR3: CAWAGTTGYEQYF
D: TRBD2
J: TRBJ2-7
size: .
length: 13
V: TRBV30

DNA: TGTGCCAGCTCACCTAAGCAAGGACAGGGGTGGAGTTACGAGCAGTACTTC
CDR3: CASSPKQGQGWSYEQYF
D: TRBD1
J: TRBJ2-7
size: .
length: 17
V: TRBV18

DNA: TGTGCCAGCAGGACGGGGGGGTCAGGAACAGATACGCAGTATTTT
CDR3: CASRTGGSGTDTQYF
D: TRBD2
J: TRBJ2-3
size: .
length: 15
V: TRBV27

DNA: TGTGCCAGCAGCTTGGCGGCGGCACTAGCGGGTGGTACAGATACGCAGTATTTT
CDR3: CASSLAAALAGGTDTQYF
D: TRBD2
J: TRBJ2-3
size: .
length: 18
V: TRBV7-9

DNA: TGTGCCAGCAGCTTAGGTCAGGAAAATGAAAAACTGTTTTTT
CDR3: CASSLGQENEKLFF
D: .
J: TRBJ1-4
size: .
length: 14
V: TRBV7-8

DNA: TGCAGCGTTGAAACAGGGGGGGCCCAGTACTTC
CDR3: CSVETGGAQYF
D: .
J: TRBJ2-5
size: .
length: 11
V: TRBV29-1

DNA: TGCGCCAGTAGTGGGCGGGGGTCCACAGATACGCAGTATTTT
CDR3: CASSGRGSTDTQYF
D: TRBD2
J: TRBJ2-3
size: .
length: 14
V: TRBV5-1

DNA: TGTGCCAGCAGCTTGGGGACAGGGGTTGGCTATGGCTACACCTTC
CDR3: CASSLGTGVGYGYTF
D: TRBD1
J: TRBJ1-2
size: .
length: 15
V: TRBV7-9

DNA: TGTGCCAGCAGCTTAATCGCAGATACGCAGTATTTT
CDR3: CASSLIADTQYF
D: .
J: TRBJ2-3
size: .
length: 12
V: TRBV7-9

DNA: TGTGCCAGCAGCTTCCGGGACAGGGGGCTTGGCTACACCTTC
CDR3: CASSFRDRGLGYTF
D: TRBD1
J: TRBJ1-2
size: .
length: 14
V: TRBV27

DNA: TGTGCCAGCTCACCAGGGCAGGGGGGTGAGAATTCACCCCTCCACTTT
CDR3: CASSPGQGGENSPLHF
D: TRBD1
J: TRBJ1-6
size: .
length: 16
V: TRBV18

DNA: TGTGCCAGCAGCCCTTTCTCCCTCACTAGCGGGGGGGTGGAGCAGTTCTTC
CDR3: CASSPFSLTSGGVEQFF
D: TRBD2
J: TRBJ2-1
size: .
length: 17
V: TRBV11-2

DNA: TGTGCCAGCAGCGTAGTGGGGCCGGACGCAGATACGCAGTATTTT
CDR3: CASSVVGPDADTQYF
D: .
J: TRBJ2-3
size: .
length: 15
V: TRBV9

DNA: TGTGCCAGCAGCCCAGGGGCACTAGCGGGGCCAGATACGCAGTATTTT
CDR3: CASSPGALAGPDTQYF
D: TRBD2
J: TRBJ2-3
size: .
length: 16
V: TRBV9

DNA: TGCGCCAGCAGTTACTCTGGGTTAAGGGGGACTGAAGCTTTCTTT
CDR3: CASSYSGLRGTEAFF
D: .
J: TRBJ1-1
size: .
length: 15
V: TRBV6-5

DNA: TGTGCCAGCAGTTCTGGGGTGGGGGCCTACCAAGAGACCCAGTACTTC
CDR3: CASSSGVGAYQETQYF
D: .
J: TRBJ2-5
size: .
length: 16
V: TRBV5-4

DNA: TGTGCCAGCAGCTGGGGGGGCACCCCGAACTATGGCTACACCTTC
CDR3: CASSWGGTPNYGYTF
D: .
J: TRBJ1-2
size: once
length: 15
V: TRBV5-6

DNA: TGTGCCACCAGCGTACGTTTCTCCCGGGACAGGGACTTC
CDR3: CATSVRFSRDRDF
D: TRBD1
J: TRBJ2-5
size: once
length: 13
V: TRBV15

DNA: TGTGCCAGCAGCTCGGGACAACCTGGAAACACCATATATTTT
CDR3: CASSSGQPGNTIYF
D: .
J: TRBJ1-3
size: .
length: 14
V: TRBV5-8

DNA: TGCAGCGCCATCCTCAGGGGGGCAACTAATGAAAAACTGTTTTTT
CDR3: CSAILRGATNEKLFF
D: TRBD1
J: TRBJ1-4
size: .
length: 15
V: TRBV29-1